A single sample gave rise to the 19 T cell receptor beta chains below, sequenced in a study. A single record per CDR3 protein comes from TCRdb applying MiXCR to the RT-PCR reads. Of about 680,000 distinct CDR3 sequences listed, approximately 15% were seen once; the top ten hold about 3.9%. The sample consisted of memory CD4+ T cells from blood. All receptors derive from a female donor in good health, serving as a healthy control.

This clonotype was seen a handful of times. This chain's CDR3 is CASSRQILNTEAFF. The CDR3, as DNA: TGTGCCAGCAGCCGACAGATTTTGAACACTGAAGCTTTCTTT. The chain recombines TRBV14 with TRBJ1-1, with D perhaps matching TRBD1 (5 bases). The V end was cut by 4 bases, the J end by 0 bases, with 9 bases between. In germline, CDR1 is SGHDN, CDR2 FVKESK. This CDR3 has 14 residues. The complete variable domain, with remaining parts taken from reference TRBV14 and TRBJ1-1, reads EAGVTQFPSHSVIEKGQTVTLRCDPISGHDNLYWYRRVMGKEIKFLLHFVKESKQDESGMPNNRFLAERTGGTYSTLKVQPAELEDSGVYFCASSRQILNTEAFFGQGTRLTVV.

This clonotype has at least ten counts. CDR3 region: CSAGRSFGTYEQYF. The CDR3 bases are TGCAGTGCTGGCAGGAGTTTTGGCACCTACGAGCAGTACTTC. The chain combines TRBV20-1 with TRBJ2-7, with no clear D. The germline V gene has CDR1 DFQATT and CDR2 SNEGSKA (reference sequence). CDR3 length: 14 amino acids. Trimming shortened V by 5 bases and J by 2 bases, and 16 bases separated the two germline ends.

This clonotype was observed a few times. The chain joins TRBV10-3 to TRBJ1-5, with D possibly matching TRBD1 (5 bases). V was shortened by 6 bases and J by 2 bases, with 11 bases between the two germline ends. Germline V lookup: CDR1 ENHRY, CDR2 SYGVKD. The CDR3 is 14 residues long. The CDR3 sequence is CAIRGVGGNQPQHF. In nucleotides, the CDR3 is TGTGCCATCAGGGGCGTGGGGGGCAATCAGCCCCAGCATTTT.

The sample holds many counts of this clonotype. The chain combines TRBV6-1 with TRBJ2-2; D might be TRBD2 (6 bases). CDR1 and CDR2 from the germline V gene are MNHNS and SASEGT. This CDR3 has 14 residues. V lost 5 bases and J lost 5, with 12 bases in between. The DNA of the CDR3 is TGTGCCAGCAGTCCCCGTGGGGGGACCGGGGAGCTGTTTTTT. Translating it yields CASSPRGGTGELFF.

The chain joins TRBV6-5 to TRBJ1-4, with 10 bases fitting TRBD1. Germline-derived CDR1 and CDR2 are MNHEY and SVGAGI. This CDR3 region has 14 residues. V shed 5 bases and J 7 bases; nucleotides not matched to a gene: 4. CDR3 coding DNA: TGTGCCAGCAGTCGCGGACAGGGGGGTGAAAAACTGTTTTTT. This translates into CASSRGQGGEKLFF.

This clonotype was seen a few times. V is TRBV12-3 or TRBV12-4 and J is TRBJ2-7, with TRBD1 identical over 9 bases. This CDR3 is built from 15 residues. After removal of 3 bases from V and 5 bases from J, the junction contained 8 bases not matched to a gene. CDR3 in amino acids: CASSFRGTGTDEQYF. In DNA form, the CDR3 reads TGTGCCAGCAGTTTCAGGGGGACAGGGACGGACGAGCAGTACTTC.

The chain joins TRBV7-9 to TRBJ1-3; D remains ambiguous. CDR1 is SEHNR, CDR2 FQNEAQ, per germline (reference sequence). The CDR3 loop spans 15 amino acids. Between the trimmed V and J ends, which lost 4 bases and 0 bases, there was a span of 10 bases. CDR3 nucleotide sequence: TGTGCCAGCAGCTCTTTGATAAGCTCTGGAAACACCATATATTTT. Protein sequence: CASSSLISSGNTIYF.

This chain links TRBV9 with TRBJ2-1; D is undetermined. The V and J ends lost 0 bases and 0 bases respectively, with 7 bases between them. The CDR3 has 15 amino acids. CDR1 is SGDLS, CDR2 YYNGEE, per germline. CDR3 in amino acids: CASSVGPISYNEQFF. Written as DNA, the CDR3 is TGTGCCAGCAGCGTAGGCCCCATCTCCTACAATGAGCAGTTCTTC.

V and J are TRBV9 and TRBJ2-1, with 7 bases fitting TRBD1. The CDR3 spans 16 residues. Germline lookup yields CDR1 SGDLS and CDR2 YYNGEE. V lost 4 bases and J lost 0; bases outside the gene matches: 7. The CDR3 DNA is TGTGCCAGCAGCCGACAGGGAGAAAACTCCTACAATGAGCAGTTCTTC. Translating it yields CASSRQGENSYNEQFF.

This clonotype was recorded a few times. This chain joins TRBV20-1 and TRBJ2-7, with 12 positions matching TRBD2. The CDR3 is 18 residues long. From germline, CDR1 is DFQATT and CDR2 SNEGSKA (reference sequence). V gave up 1 base and J gave up 1 base; unmatched junction bases: 11. The CDR3 DNA reads as TGCAGTGCTAGAGTCCCGACTAGCGGGAGCACGAGTTCCTACGAGCAGTACTTC. Protein: CSARVPTSGSTSSYEQYF.

The V call is TRBV5-1, the J call TRBJ2-7, with D tentatively TRBD1 (6 bases). This CDR3 has 14 residues. Trimming removed 4 bases at V and 1 base at J, with 12 bases between. Germline V gives CDR1 SGHRS, CDR2 YFSETQ. The DNA of the CDR3 is TGCGCCAGCAGCACCGCAGGGGAGTCCTACGAGCAGTACTTC. Translation: CASSTAGESYEQYF. The full variable domain, its missing parts supplied by reference TRBV5-1 and TRBJ2-7, is KAGVTQTPRYLIKTRGQQVTLSCSPISGHRSVSWYQQTPGQGLQFLFEYFSETQRNKGNFPGRFSGRQFSNSRSEMNVSTLELGDSALYLCASSTAGESYEQYFGPGTRLTVT.

The V call is TRBV6-5, the J call TRBJ2-5; TRBD2 agrees at 13 bases. Germline loops: CDR1 MNHEY, CDR2 SVGAGI. With 2 bases clipped from V and 4 bases from J, the junction kept 16 bases outside the gene matches. The CDR3 loop spans 20 amino acids. The CDR3 sequence is CASSYRRTSGRYKVRETQYF. For the CDR3, the DNA is TGTGCCAGCAGTTACCGGCGGACTAGCGGGAGATATAAGGTCCGAGAGACCCAGTACTTC.

V usage is TRBV14 and J usage is TRBJ2-1, with a tentative D call TRBD1 (7 bases). The length of the CDR3 is 16 residues. CDR1 is SGHDN, CDR2 FVKESK, per germline. Trimming pared 1 base from V and 9 bases from J, leaving 19 bases between. CDR3: CASSQGRRGRAVEQFF. For the CDR3, the DNA is TGTGCCAGCAGCCAAGGAAGGAGGGGGCGCGCTGTTGAGCAGTTCTTC.

The table lists this clonotype with a few counts. The CDR3 loop is CASSLIGTNQETQYF. The DNA of the CDR3 is TGTGCCAGCAGCCTAATAGGGACTAATCAAGAGACCCAGTACTTC. This chain uses TRBV5-5 with TRBJ2-5; 7 bases align to TRBD2. Looked up from germline, CDR1 is SGHKS and CDR2 is YYEKEE (reference sequence). The length of the CDR3 is 15 residues. Trimming took 4 bases from V and 2 from J; bases not matched to a gene: 8.

The chain employs TRBV12-3 or TRBV12-4 and TRBJ1-5; TRBD1 aligns across 10 bases. V dropped 6 bases and J dropped 9; count of bases not matched to a gene: 8. This CDR3 is 14 amino acids long. CDR3: CASSLTGGIRPQHF. In nucleotides, the CDR3 is TGTGCCAGCAGCCTGACAGGGGGCATCCGGCCCCAGCATTTT.

The chain uses TRBV7-2 and TRBJ2-3; D unclear. The germline CDR1 and CDR2 sequences are SGHTA and FQGNSA. The CDR3 runs to 15 residues. Trimming took off 1 base at V and 0 bases at J, with 8 bases between the two ends. The CDR3 coding sequence is TGTGCCAGCAGCTTAGGTCGCAGTAGCACAGATACGCAGTATTTT. This sequence encodes CASSLGRSSTDTQYF.

This chain connects TRBV20-1 to TRBJ2-2; the match to TRBD2 covers 10 bases. Germline V gene lookup returns CDR1 DFQATT and CDR2 SNEGSKA (reference sequence). This CDR3 region has 17 residues. The V and J ends lost 5 bases and 2 bases, in that order; junction bases with no gene match: 11. The CDR3 here is CSARPLAGVGNTGELFF. Written as DNA, the CDR3 is TGCAGTGCTCGACCGCTAGCGGGAGTAGGTAACACCGGGGAGCTGTTTTTT.

The chain joins TRBV20-1 to TRBJ2-7; 9 bases are a match to TRBD2. The CDR3 runs 16 residues. Germline-derived CDR1 and CDR2 are DFQATT and SNEGSKA (reference sequence). V lost 0 bases and J lost 3; bases outside the gene matches: 9. The chain's CDR3 is CSARDPGAGGRYEQYF. The CDR3 DNA reads as TGCAGTGCTAGAGATCCTGGAGCGGGAGGACGCTACGAGCAGTACTTC.

This clonotype showed up just once. V usage is TRBV11-2 and J usage is TRBJ2-1; tentatively, D is TRBD1 or TRBD2 (5 bases each). This CDR3 has 15 residues. Germline CDR1 is SGHAT and CDR2 is FQNNGV. V was shortened by 5 bases and J by 5 bases, with 16 bases between the two germline ends. Written as DNA, the CDR3 is TGTGCCAGCAGCCATCCCGGGGCGCAGGACAATGAGCAGTTCTTC. It is translated as CASSHPGAQDNEQFF.